This T cell receptor beta chain originates from a study of molecular identifiers for immune sequencing clone quantification. TCRdb passed the PCR reads through MiXCR, listing each CDR3 protein once. Of fewer than 45,000 distinct CDR3 sequences listed, around 20% are singletons. This clonotype was observed at least ten times. The sample taken for sequencing was naive CD8+ T cells from blood, with Jurkat cell RNA spiked in. Subset indicated: FACS-sorted CD8+CD4-CCR7+CD45RA+ naive T cells. The TCR comes from a human donor in good health. Some libraries in this study had Jurkat cell RNA spiked in.

DNA for the CDR3: TGTGCCAGCAGTGAAACAGATTCCCAGTACTTC. It codes for CASSETDSQYF. The chain couples TRBV2 to TRBJ2-5, with D unclear. Trimming took 2 bases from V and 9 from J, leaving 7 bases between them. The CDR3 is 11 amino acids. Per germline, CDR1 SNHLY and CDR2 FYNNEI.